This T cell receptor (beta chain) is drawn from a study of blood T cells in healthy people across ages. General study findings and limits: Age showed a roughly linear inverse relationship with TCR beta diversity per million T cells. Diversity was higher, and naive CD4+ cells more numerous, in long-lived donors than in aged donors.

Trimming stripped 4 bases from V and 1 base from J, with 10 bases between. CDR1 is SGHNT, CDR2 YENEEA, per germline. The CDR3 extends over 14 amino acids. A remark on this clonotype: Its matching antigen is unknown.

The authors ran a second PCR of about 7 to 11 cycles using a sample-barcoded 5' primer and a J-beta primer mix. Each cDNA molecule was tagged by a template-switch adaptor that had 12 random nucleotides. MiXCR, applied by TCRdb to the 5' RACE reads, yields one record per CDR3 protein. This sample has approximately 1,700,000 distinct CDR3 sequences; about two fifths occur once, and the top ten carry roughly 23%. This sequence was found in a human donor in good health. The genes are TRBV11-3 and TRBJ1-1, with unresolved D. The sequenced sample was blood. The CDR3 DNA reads TGTGCCAGCAGCTCATCGGGAAAGAACACTGAAGCTTTCTTT. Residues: CASSSSGKNTEAFF.